This note documents a single T cell receptor beta chain sequence. Which antigen it targets is not known. Base qualities are not recorded, but no much larger clone differs from it by a single base. The data originate from a study of pediatric ulcerative colitis (dated by TCRdb to about 2019). About the study as a whole: Several ulcerative colitis patients had pancolitis and two had left-sided colitis, with histology consistent with ulcerative colitis in all. From about ten newly diagnosed, treatment-naive pediatric ulcerative colitis patients and four non-IBD control children, paired blood and rectal samples were collected. By Pediatric Ulcerative Colitis Activity Index, mild disease was classified in a couple of patients, moderate disease in four and acute severe colitis in three.

General conclusions and limits of the study: Because repertoires came from total lymphocyte DNA, patterns in rare subsets such as regulatory T cells may not be reflected. Features of the rectal repertoire distinguished controls, mild-moderate colitis patients and acute severe colitis patients, and in acute severe colitis rectal diversity was lower because of clonal expansions. For technical reasons, blood samples from a couple of patients gave substantially fewer templates, and these samples were excluded from the blood-rectal overlap analysis. Compared with controls, ulcerative colitis patients showed significantly higher autologous blood-rectal clonal overlap, a finding that suggests increased T cell trafficking to inflamed tissue. A couple of rectal CDR3 clonotypes were found in every ulcerative colitis patient but in no control. The healthy control group was small, with only a few individuals.

Relative to germline, V is 3 bases shorter and J is 1 base shorter, with 7 bases between their ends. The CDR3 runs 13 amino acids, cysteine and phenylalanine included. The sequence is cut down to CDR3 DNA, 39 bases in frame from base 1. CDR1 MNHEY and CDR2 SMNVEV are derived from the germline V gene (reference sequence). No immunosuppressive medication had been given to the ulcerative colitis patients before the diagnostic colonoscopy. A blood sample was obtained concurrently with the colonoscopy. The Wizard kit (Promega) was used to extract genomic DNA from blood and intestinal samples. Rearranged CDR3 beta regions were amplified from genomic DNA with multiplex V and J primers using the immunoSEQ TRB Survey service. To keep sequencing depth the same across samples, survey-level depth of up to 500,000 reads per sample was applied. Libraries were purified and pooled, and sequencing was performed on Illumina technology. In the source study's methods: Productive clonality, sample overlap, pairwise scatters, CDR3 beta length, V/D/J gene usage and productiveness were all assessed with the immunoSEQ online tools. Alongside Shannon and Simpson indices, calculated diversity was computed as the number of unique rearrangements divided by total templates, multiplied by 100. Principal component analysis used the R prcomp function and ggbiplot package on Z-score normalized data. Morisita's index was used to quantify the clonal overlap between blood and rectum within each subject. The table comes from immuneACCESS by way of TCRdb, which keeps in-frame sequences with V and J called. Part of the clones is missing from these tables; in studies checked, under half for an unresolved V gene and the rest for unknown reasons. The V and J calls and clone size are taken from that table; D and trimming were inferred from the DNA. The table for this sample lists 25,000 to 35,000 clones; more than 75% of them were counted only once. Together, the top ten hold approximately 4.3% of the sample.

Recombination linked TRBV27 to TRBJ2-7; too little of a D gene remains to name it. The receptor's source is a boy younger than 18 with severe ulcerative colitis. Sequences were obtained from blood. CDR3 sequence: CASSLARSYEQYF. The bases read TGTGCCAGCAGTTTGGCACGATCCTACGAGCAGTACTTC.